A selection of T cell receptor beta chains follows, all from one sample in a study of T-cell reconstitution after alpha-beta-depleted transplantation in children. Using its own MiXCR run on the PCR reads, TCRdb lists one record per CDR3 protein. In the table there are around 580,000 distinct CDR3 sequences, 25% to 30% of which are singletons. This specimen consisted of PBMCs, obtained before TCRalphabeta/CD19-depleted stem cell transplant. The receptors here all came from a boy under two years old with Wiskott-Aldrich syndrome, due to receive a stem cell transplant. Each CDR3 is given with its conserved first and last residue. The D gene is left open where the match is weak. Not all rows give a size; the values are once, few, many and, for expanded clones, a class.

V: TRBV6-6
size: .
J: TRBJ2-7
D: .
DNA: TGTGCCAGCTATCGTCCCTACGAGCAGTACTTC
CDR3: CASYRPYEQYF

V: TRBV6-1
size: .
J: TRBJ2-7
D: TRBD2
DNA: TGTGCCAGCACGGTTAAAAGAGCTAGCGGGACCCACGAGCAGTACTTC
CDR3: CASTVKRASGTHEQYF

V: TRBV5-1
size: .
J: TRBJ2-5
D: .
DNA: TGCGCCAGTGATCAGGGGCGGCGGGAGACCCAGTACTTC
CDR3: CASDQGRRETQYF

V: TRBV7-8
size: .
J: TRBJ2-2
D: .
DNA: TGTGCCAGCAGCCCCCGGGGGGCAGGCGTCACCGGGGAGCTGTTTTTT
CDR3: CASSPRGAGVTGELFF

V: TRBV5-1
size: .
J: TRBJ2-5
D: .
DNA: TGCGCCAGCAGCTTACGACGGTTCCAAGAGACCCAGTACTTC
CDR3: CASSLRRFQETQYF

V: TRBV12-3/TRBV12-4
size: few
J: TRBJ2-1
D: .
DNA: TGTGCCAGCAGTCGGGACTCACTTGAGCAGTTCTTC
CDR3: CASSRDSLEQFF

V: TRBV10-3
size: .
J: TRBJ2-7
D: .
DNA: TGTGCCATCAGTGAGTCTCCCAGGGGAGACTACGAGCAGTACTTC
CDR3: CAISESPRGDYEQYF

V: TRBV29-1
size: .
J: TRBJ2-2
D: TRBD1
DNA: TGCAGCGGCCGACGGACAGGGACCGGCGGGGAGCTGTTTTTT
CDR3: CSGRRTGTGGELFF

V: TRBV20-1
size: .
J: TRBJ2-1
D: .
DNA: TGCAGTGCTAGGGGCGATAGCTCCTACAATGAGCAGTTCTTC
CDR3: CSARGDSSYNEQFF

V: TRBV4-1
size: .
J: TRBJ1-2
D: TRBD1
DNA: TGCGCCAGCAGCCATTATGTGACAGGGAGTGGCTACACCTTC
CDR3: CASSHYVTGSGYTF

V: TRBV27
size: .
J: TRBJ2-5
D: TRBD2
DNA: TGTGCCAGCAGTCCCCAAACTAGCGCGCAGTACTTC
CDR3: CASSPQTSAQYF

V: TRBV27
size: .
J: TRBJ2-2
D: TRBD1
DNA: TGTGCCAGCAGTGACCGGGACAGCCGGGAGCTGTTTTTT
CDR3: CASSDRDSRELFF

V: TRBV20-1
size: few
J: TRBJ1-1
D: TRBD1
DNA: TGCAGTGCTAGGGCAGACAGGGCGAACACTGAAGCTTTCTTT
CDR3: CSARADRANTEAFF

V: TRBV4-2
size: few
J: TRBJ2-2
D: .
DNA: TGTGCCAGCAGCCAAGATCGAGGGTCGAGGACTACCGGGGAGCTGTTTTTT
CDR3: CASSQDRGSRTTGELFF

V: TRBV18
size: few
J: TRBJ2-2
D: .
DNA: TGTGCCAGCTCACGGCTGGGTCCTCCGAACACCGGGGAGCTGTTTTTT
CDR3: CASSRLGPPNTGELFF